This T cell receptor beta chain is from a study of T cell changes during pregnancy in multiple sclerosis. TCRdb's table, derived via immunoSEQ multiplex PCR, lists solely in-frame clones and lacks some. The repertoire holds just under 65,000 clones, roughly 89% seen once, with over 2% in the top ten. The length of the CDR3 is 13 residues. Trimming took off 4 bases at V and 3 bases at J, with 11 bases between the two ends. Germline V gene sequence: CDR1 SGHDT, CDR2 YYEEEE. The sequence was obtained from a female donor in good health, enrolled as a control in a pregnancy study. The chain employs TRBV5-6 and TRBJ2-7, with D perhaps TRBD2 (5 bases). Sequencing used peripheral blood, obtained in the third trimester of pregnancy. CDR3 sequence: CASSPGSDYEQYF. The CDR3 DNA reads TGTGCCAGCAGCCCGGGGAGCGACTACGAGCAGTACTTC.